These T cell receptor beta chains were read from a single sample in a study of blood T cell repertoires in COVID-19. Assay used: immunoSEQ multiplex PCR; TCRdb lists only in-frame clones, some missing. The sample holds over 15,000 clones, roughly four fifths seen once. Sequencing used peripheral blood. The receptor set was obtained from a man at least 80 years old with active COVID-19. CDR3s include the opening cysteine and the closing phenylalanine or tryptophan. D genes are given only for firm matches. The size entry is marked missing in some rows and otherwise reads once, few, many or a size class.

d_gene | j_gene | v_gene | abundance | CDR3nt | CDR3aa
TRBD2 | TRBJ2-1 | TRBV6-4 | - | TGTGCCAGCAGTGATCAAGCGGGGGCGGGGAGTGAGCAGTTCTTC | CASSDQAGAGSEQFF
- | TRBJ2-7 | TRBV5-1 | - | TGCGCCAGCAGCTTGGGTTCTACTAGTATACCCAACGAGCAGTACTTC | CASSLGSTSIPNEQYF
- | TRBJ2-7 | TRBV5-1 | - | TGCGCCAGCAGCCGGACAGCTAGCTCCTACGAGCAGTACTTC | CASSRTASSYEQYF
- | TRBJ2-2 | TRBV19 | - | TGTGCCAGTAGTATTCCCGCGAACACCGGGGAGCTGTTTTTT | CASSIPANTGELFF
TRBD1 | TRBJ2-2 | TRBV7-8 | - | TGTGCCAGCAGCGTGGATGACAGGGGAATAACCGGGGAGCTGTTTTTT | CASSVDDRGITGELFF
TRBD2 | TRBJ2-4 | TRBV7-9 | - | TGTGCCAGCAGCTCAGGGGGTCTAGCGGGAGTCAAAAACATTCAGTACTTC | CASSSGGLAGVKNIQYF
- | TRBJ2-3 | TRBV18 | - | TGTGCCAGCTCAGATCCCCCCGCAACAGCCCCTCTAGCCTGCACAGATACGCAGTATTTT | CASSDPPATAPLACTDTQYF
- | TRBJ2-1 | TRBV28 | - | TGTGCCAGCAGTACCGGGAATTACAATGAGCAGTTCTTC | CASSTGNYNEQFF
TRBD1 | TRBJ1-5 | TRBV2 | - | TGTGCCAGCAGTCAACAGGGGGTTGAGGGGCAGCCCCAGCATTTT | CASSQQGVEGQPQHF
- | TRBJ2-7 | TRBV7-2 | - | TGTGCCAGCAGCCACCGCAGACAGGACTCCTACGAGCAGTACTTC | CASSHRRQDSYEQYF
TRBD2 | TRBJ2-1 | TRBV7-9 | - | TGTGCCAGCAGCCTCCGCCCGGGACTAGCGGCCGTTTGGGGCAATGAGCAGTTCTTC | CASSLRPGLAAVWGNEQFF
- | TRBJ2-1 | TRBV10-3 | - | TGTGCCATCAGTGAGTCCCCCGGGAGCTCCTACAATGAGCAGTTCTTC | CAISESPGSSYNEQFF
- | TRBJ2-1 | TRBV28 | - | TGTGCCAGCACTAGTGAAATGGGCAATGAGCAGTTCTTC | CASTSEMGNEQFF
- | TRBJ2-7 | TRBV27 | - | TGTGCCAGCAGTTTAAGTGACAGCAGCTACGAGCAGTACTTC | CASSLSDSSYEQYF
TRBD1 | TRBJ1-1 | TRBV30 | - | TGTGCCTGCCTACCCATGGGACAGGGGAACACTGAAGCTTTCTTT | CACLPMGQGNTEAFF
- | TRBJ2-7 | TRBV6-1 | - | TGTGCCAGCAGTGAAGATTACAGGTTCAATTACTTC | CASSEDYRFNYF
- | TRBJ2-2 | TRBV10-3 | - | TGTGCCATCAGTGGCCTCGGGAACACCGGGGAGCTGTTTTTT | CAISGLGNTGELFF
TRBD2 | TRBJ2-3 | TRBV7-9 | - | TGTGCCAGCAGCCCCCTGACTAGCGGGCGGTTGGATACGCAGTATTTT | CASSPLTSGRLDTQYF
TRBD1 | TRBJ1-2 | TRBV10-3 | - | TGTGCCATCACCAAGGGACAGGGGAACGACTATGGCTACACCTTC | CAITKGQGNDYGYTF
- | TRBJ1-5 | TRBV7-9 | few | TGTGCCAGCAGCTCGGGTCAGCAACAGCCCCAGCATTTT | CASSSGQQQPQHF
TRBD2 | TRBJ2-1 | TRBV24-1 | - | TGTGCCACCAGTGTGGAGTTAGCGGGGTTCAATGAGCAGTTCTTC | CATSVELAGFNEQFF
TRBD1 | TRBJ1-5 | TRBV29-1 | - | TGCAGCGTTGATCAGGGGGCTGGACAGCCCCAGCATTTT | CSVDQGAGQPQHF
- | TRBJ1-1 | TRBV5-8 | - | TGTGCCAGCAGCTCTGGGGGGGACACTGAAGCTTTCTTT | CASSSGGDTEAFF
- | TRBJ1-2 | TRBV28 | - | TGTGCCAGCAGTTCTCCAGGCCTCCTCTATGGCTACACCTTC | CASSSPGLLYGYTF
TRBD2 | TRBJ2-2 | TRBV28 | - | TGTGCCAGCAGACAGACAAGCGGGAGGGACTCCACCGGGGAGCTGTTTTTT | CASRQTSGRDSTGELFF
TRBD2 | TRBJ2-2 | TRBV19 | - | TGTGCCAGTAGTTTCGGGGGGACCGGGGAGCTGTTTTTT | CASSFGGTGELFF
- | TRBJ1-2 | TRBV28 | - | TGTGCCAGCAGTTTATTAGGCGGCCAGGGCGGCTACACCTTC | CASSLLGGQGGYTF
TRBD1 | TRBJ2-2 | TRBV7-7 | - | TGTGCCAGCAGCCCGGACAGGACGAACACCGGGGAGCTGTTTTTT | CASSPDRTNTGELFF
TRBD2 | TRBJ2-1 | TRBV7-9 | - | TGTGCCAGCAGCCAGGGAAGGGCAGCGGGAGATGGAAATGAGCAGTTCTTC | CASSQGRAAGDGNEQFF
- | TRBJ2-5 | TRBV5-6 | - | TGTGCCAGCAGCTTGGCTGTACAAGAGACCCAGTACTTC | CASSLAVQETQYF
TRBD2 | TRBJ2-1 | TRBV28 | - | TGTGCCAGCAGCCACGGACTAGCGGGAGGTCTTACCAACAATGAGCAGTTCTTC | CASSHGLAGGLTNNEQFF
- | TRBJ2-3 | TRBV27 | - | TGTGCCAGCAGACGTTACAGGGACACAGATACGCAGTATTTT | CASRRYRDTDTQYF
- | TRBJ2-1 | TRBV28 | - | TGTGCCAGCAGCCCCCGCGGGACAGCCTACAATGAGCAGTTCTTC | CASSPRGTAYNEQFF
- | TRBJ2-7 | TRBV6-1 | - | TGTGCCAGCAGTGAAGGCCCCAGGGGGGCCTACGAGCAGTACTTC | CASSEGPRGAYEQYF
TRBD1 | TRBJ2-5 | TRBV4-3 | - | TGCGCCAGCAGCCAAGCCAGTAGACAGGGGCGGGAGACCCAGTACTTC | CASSQASRQGRETQYF
- | TRBJ2-5 | TRBV30 | - | TGTGCCTGGAGTGTTGGGGCGTCCCTACAAGAGACCCAGTACTTC | CAWSVGASLQETQYF
- | TRBJ1-3 | TRBV19 | - | TGTGCCAGTAGTATATTCTCCAGGCCCCGATTCTCTGGAAACACCATATATTTT | CASSIFSRPRFSGNTIYF
TRBD1 | TRBJ2-5 | TRBV6-4 | - | TGTGCCAGCAGCCAGGGGGCAGGGGAGACCCAGTACTTC | CASSQGAGETQYF
- | TRBJ1-5 | TRBV7-9 | - | TGTGCCAGCAGCTCGGACTCCCTCAATCAGCCCCAGCATTTT | CASSSDSLNQPQHF
TRBD1 | TRBJ2-6 | TRBV28 | - | TGTGCCAGCAAACTTGGGGGGACAGGGGGCTCTGGGGCCAACGTCCTGACTTTC | CASKLGGTGGSGANVLTF
TRBD2 | TRBJ2-3 | TRBV7-3 | few | TGTGCCAGCAGCTTCAATCCCCGCCCTGGACTAGCGGAATCAGATACGCAGTATTTT | CASSFNPRPGLAESDTQYF
TRBD2 | TRBJ2-3 | TRBV5-6 | - | TGTGCCAGCGACATAACGGGAGGGCCTGGTGAGACAGATACGCAGTATTTT | CASDITGGPGETDTQYF
- | TRBJ1-2 | TRBV18 | - | TGTGCCAGCTCACCAAAAACAGATTACACCTTC | CASSPKTDYTF
TRBD1 | TRBJ1-1 | TRBV25-1 | - | TGTGCCAGCAGTGAACGGGACAGGGATTCAGCTTTCTTT | CASSERDRDSAFF
TRBD1 | TRBJ2-7 | TRBV7-9 | - | TGTGCCAGCAGCTCGTCGGACAGGGTAGCCTACGAGCAGTACTTC | CASSSSDRVAYEQYF
TRBD2 | TRBJ2-3 | TRBV3-1/TRBV3-2 | - | TGTGCCAGCAGCCAAGTGCGCGTACGGGGGGGAGGTGTTGTGAATACGCAGTATTTT | CASSQVRVRGGGVVNTQYF
TRBD1 | TRBJ1-2 | TRBV19 | few | TGTGCCAGTAGTATGGACAGACAGGGGGATTCGAGAAACTATGGCTACACCTTC | CASSMDRQGDSRNYGYTF
TRBD2 | TRBJ2-4 | TRBV18 | - | TGTGCCAGCTCACAACAACTAGCGAGGGTAAACATTCAGTACTTC | CASSQQLARVNIQYF
TRBD2 | TRBJ2-7 | TRBV5-6 | few | TGTGCCAGCAGCAGGGGGACTAGCGGGAGTCACGAGCAGTACTTC | CASSRGTSGSHEQYF
TRBD1 | TRBJ2-5 | TRBV7-2 | - | TGTGCCAGCAGCTTAGTTGGCGCGGGACAGGGGGCGGAGACCCAGTACTTC | CASSLVGAGQGAETQYF
- | TRBJ2-7 | TRBV10-2 | - | TGCGCCAGCAGTGAGGGGGCTCTTTACGAGCAGTACTTC | CASSEGALYEQYF
- | TRBJ2-7 | TRBV6-5 | - | TGTGCCAGCAGCGCCCTCAAAGCGGACTACTACGAGCAGTACTTC | CASSALKADYYEQYF
TRBD1 | TRBJ1-1 | TRBV12-5 | - | TGTGCTAGTGGTACCGGGACAGGGAGATCGATTGAAGCTTTCTTT | CASGTGTGRSIEAFF
TRBD2 | TRBJ2-1 | TRBV5-1 | - | TGCGCCAGCAGCTCCGCAGACACTAGCGGGAACAATGAGCAGTTCTTC | CASSSADTSGNNEQFF
- | TRBJ2-7 | TRBV28 | - | TGTGCCAGCAGCACACCCTCCAGGACTATTGGCTCCTACGAGCAGTACTTC | CASSTPSRTIGSYEQYF
- | TRBJ1-5 | TRBV6-5 | few | TGTGCCAGCAGTTACCGGGACAATCAGCCCCAGCATTTT | CASSYRDNQPQHF